Presented here are 15 T cell receptor beta chains from one specimen sequenced in a study of blood T cell repertoires in COVID-19. The protocol was immunoSEQ multiplex PCR, while the TCRdb copy is restricted to in-frame clones and leaves out a portion. The sample contains roughly 250,000 clones, roughly four fifths of which appear only once. Sample: peripheral blood. The receptors come from a man aged 50-59 years with acute or convalescent COVID-19.

The gene calls are TRBV5-1 and TRBJ2-2, with a possible D match to TRBD2 (5 bases). Deletions cut 2 bases from V and 3 bases from J, with 11 bases between. The germline V gene encodes CDR1 SGHRS and CDR2 YFSETQ. This CDR3 has 15 amino acids. Here the CDR3 reads CASSFTSVHTGELFF. The CDR3 coding sequence is TGCGCCAGCAGCTTCACTAGTGTGCACACCGGGGAGCTGTTTTTT.

V usage is TRBV27 and J usage is TRBJ2-5; 8 bases are a match to TRBD1. Unmatched junction bases numbered 4, after V lost 1 base and J lost 0 bases. There are 16 residues in the CDR3. In germline, CDR1 is MNHEY, CDR2 SMNVEV (reference sequence). The CDR3 here is CASSLWGTGHQETQYF. The CDR3 DNA reads as TGTGCCAGCAGTTTATGGGGGACAGGACACCAAGAGACCCAGTACTTC.

The chain couples TRBV24-1 to TRBJ2-2, with D possibly TRBD1 on 7 matching bases. V was trimmed by 0 bases and J by 5 bases, leaving 18 bases between them. This CDR3 comprises 18 residues. Germline values: CDR1 KGHDR, CDR2 SFDVKD. This CDR3 is CATSDLSQGGLETGELFF. CDR3 bases: TGTGCCACCAGTGATTTGTCCCAGGGGGGTTTGGAGACCGGGGAGCTGTTTTTT.

The chain is built from TRBV12-5 and TRBJ1-1; 9 positions match TRBD1. Germline V lookup: CDR1 LGHNT, CDR2 FRNRAP. The CDR3 totals 14 residues. V was pared by 3 bases and J by 11 bases, with 10 bases of the junction left unmatched. The CDR3 sequence: CASGFRGQGMDAFF. For the CDR3, the DNA is TGTGCTAGTGGTTTTAGGGGACAGGGAATGGATGCTTTCTTT.

The CDR3 nucleotides are TGCGCCAGCAGTGAGTCGGCGTTTCCTTCCCGGAGGGACTATAGCAATCAGCCCCAGCATTTT. Translated: CASSESAFPSRRDYSNQPQHF. This chain links TRBV10-2 with TRBJ1-5; D is perhaps TRBD1 (5 bases). Germline V gene lookup returns CDR1 WSHSY and CDR2 SAAADI. V lost 0 bases and J lost 0, with 24 bases in between. There are 21 residues in the CDR3.

The chain employs TRBV19 and TRBJ1-5, with TRBD1 matching over 7 bases. The length of the CDR3 is 14 residues. Germline assignment: CDR1 LNHDA and CDR2 SQIVND (reference sequence). J lost 6 bases, V lost 3 bases, and 5 bases had no gene match. The CDR3: CASSMQGVTQPQHF. The CDR3 DNA reads TGTGCCAGTAGTATGCAGGGGGTTACTCAGCCCCAGCATTTT.

Only one count was recorded for this clone. This chain connects TRBV6-5 to TRBJ1-4; D gene uncertain. V gave up 10 bases and J gave up 5 bases, with 14 bases separating them. The length of the CDR3 is 13 residues. Germline CDR1 is MNHEY and CDR2 is SVGAGI. The CDR3 protein is CATLTSENEKLFF. The DNA of the CDR3 is TGTGCCACTTTGACATCTGAGAATGAAAAACTGTTTTTT.

V usage is TRBV29-1 and J usage is TRBJ2-7, with a tentative D call TRBD1 (6 bases). The germline V gene encodes CDR1 SQVTM and CDR2 ANQGSEA. The V gene lost 0 bases and the J gene lost 0 bases, with 12 bases spanning the gap. The CDR3 is 15 residues long. CDR3 coding DNA: TGCAGCGTTGAAGACCCAGGGGACAACTCCTACGAGCAGTACTTC. It specifies CSVEDPGDNSYEQYF.

The chain combines TRBV19 with TRBJ1-1; 7 positions agree with TRBD1. Germline V gene lookup returns CDR1 LNHDA and CDR2 SQIVND (reference sequence). J was trimmed by 1 base and V by 7 bases; bases with no gene match: 3. CDR3 size: 13 residues. CDR3 residues: CASKWTGNTEAFF. CDR3 nucleotide sequence: TGTGCCAGTAAATGGACAGGGAACACTGAAGCTTTCTTT.

V gene TRBV28 combines with J gene TRBJ1-5; D is perhaps TRBD1 (5 bases). V lost 11 bases, J lost 6 bases, and 17 bases lay in between. CDR1 is MDHEN and CDR2 is SYDVKM in the germline V gene. This CDR3 has 13 residues. The CDR3: CAGQAGGSQPQHF. The CDR3 bases are TGTGCCGGTCAGGCGGGGGGGAGTCAGCCCCAGCATTTT.

The rearrangement uses TRBV2 and TRBJ2-7; 11 positions agree with TRBD1. The CDR3 runs to 15 residues. J lost 6 bases, V lost 1 base, and 5 bases had no gene match. From germline, CDR1 is SNHLY and CDR2 FYNNEI. The CDR3 DNA sequence: TGTGCCAGCAGTGAAGGGACAGGGGGCACGGTCGAGCAGTACTTC. Translation: CASSEGTGGTVEQYF.

The chain has TRBV11-2 and TRBJ1-1; TRBD1 is a possible D gene (5 bases). Germline lookup yields CDR1 SGHAT and CDR2 FQNNGV. There are 13 residues in the CDR3. The V and J ends lost 3 bases and 6 bases respectively, with 11 bases between them. CDR3 sequence: CASSLSGVAEAFF. CDR3 DNA sequence: TGTGCCAGCAGCTTGTCGGGGGTGGCTGAAGCTTTCTTT.

J is TRBJ1-2 and V is TRBV4-2; TRBD1 agrees at 8 bases. The CDR3 runs to 14 residues. Germline CDR1 and CDR2: LGHNA and YNFKEQ. V lost 4 bases and J lost 2; bases outside the gene matches: 3. CDR3: CASSPNRGNYGYTF. CDR3 nucleotides: TGTGCCAGCAGCCCAAACAGGGGGAACTATGGCTACACCTTC.

V is TRBV18 and J is TRBJ2-2; D is perhaps TRBD1 (5 bases). The CDR3 length is 15 residues. Germline CDR1 reads KGHSH; CDR2 reads LQKENI. V lost 2 bases and J lost 1, with 8 bases in between. The DNA of the CDR3 is TGTGCCAGCTCACCAAGGCAGGGGAACACCGGGGAGCTGTTTTTT. Translated: CASSPRQGNTGELFF.

This clone was seen just once. In DNA, the CDR3 is TGTGCCAGCCCCGGGTGGGGGACTAGCGGGATGAATGAGCAGTTCTTC. The encoded protein is CASPGWGTSGMNEQFF. This chain uses TRBV5-8 with TRBJ2-1, with 13 bases aligning to TRBD2. The CDR3 loop spans 16 amino acids. Germline loops: CDR1 SGHTS, CDR2 YDEGEE. The V gene end was trimmed by 7 bases and the J gene end by 7 bases; junction bases not matched to a gene: 11. The full variable domain, rest sourced from reference TRBV5-8 and TRBJ2-1, is EAGVTQSPTHLIKTRGQQATLRCSPISGHTSVYWYQQALGLGLQFLLWYDEGEERNRGNFPPRFSGRQFPNYSSELNVNALELEDSALYLCASPGWGTSGMNEQFFGPGTRLTVL.